The 15 T cell receptor beta chains below were found in one sample sequenced in a study of T cells in Graves' hyperthyroidism and ophthalmopathy. The TCR beta CDR3 regions underwent amplification using RNA transcripts as the source. The TCR CDR3 was amplified in a first-round RT-PCR using the HTBI primer set. TCRdb fed the multiplex PCR reads into MiXCR, producing one record per CDR3 protein. The sample lists a few hundred thousand distinct CDR3 sequences; around 50% were seen once. Material: peripheral blood or thyroid tissue (not recorded which). The receptor set was obtained from an adult woman with Graves' disease, either hyperthyroidism or ophthalmopathy (not recorded which).

The rearrangement uses TRBV6-1 and TRBJ2-7; TRBD2 agrees at 7 bases. The CDR3 has 14 amino acids. After removal of 5 bases from V and 3 bases from J, the junction contained 7 bases not matched to a gene. The V gene's germline CDR1 is MNHNS and CDR2 SASEGT. The CDR3 loop is CASSSSPGGYEQYF. CDR3 sequence (DNA): TGTGCCAGCAGTTCCTCCCCGGGGGGCTACGAGCAGTACTTC.

The chain links TRBV29-1 to TRBJ1-1, with D possibly being TRBD1 (5 bases). V was shortened by 5 bases and J by 4 bases, with 20 bases between the two germline ends. CDR1 and CDR2 from the germline V gene are SQVTM and ANQGSEA. The CDR3 has 15 residues. This chain's CDR3 is CSVWGLPEGSTEAFF. Written as DNA, the CDR3 is TGCAGCGTTTGGGGACTCCCAGAGGGGAGCACTGAAGCTTTCTTT.

The V gene is TRBV7-9, the J gene TRBJ2-1; D not certain. This CDR3 has 14 residues. V lost 3 bases to trimming and J lost 6 bases, with 12 bases between them. Germline assignment: CDR1 SEHNR and CDR2 FQNEAQ (reference sequence). CDR3 residues: CASSFSYSPNEQFF. CDR3 nucleotides: TGTGCCAGCAGCTTTTCTTACTCCCCCAATGAGCAGTTCTTC.

The chain employs TRBV2 and TRBJ2-7; TRBD1 matches 7 bases. Germline CDR1 and CDR2: SNHLY and FYNNEI. V shed 10 bases, J shed 2 bases, and the junction held 8 bases outside the gene matches. The CDR3 totals 13 residues. CDR3 bases: TGTGCCACCCAAACGGACAGGACCTACGAGCAGTACTTC. Translated, it gives CATQTDRTYEQYF.

This clonotype was counted ten times or more. The chain employs TRBV5-1 and TRBJ2-5; no definite D call. The CDR3 is made up of 12 amino acids. The germline V gene has CDR1 SGHRS and CDR2 YFSETQ. Trimming pared 0 bases from V and 9 bases from J, leaving 9 bases between. The chain's CDR3 is CASSLGSVAQYF. CDR3 nucleotide sequence: TGCGCCAGCAGCTTGGGCAGTGTGGCCCAGTACTTC. The complete variable domain, with remaining parts taken from reference TRBV5-1 and TRBJ2-5, reads KAGVTQTPRYLIKTRGQQVTLSCSPISGHRSVSWYQQTPGQGLQFLFEYFSETQRNKGNFPGRFSGRQFSNSRSEMNVSTLELGDSALYLCASSLGSVAQYFGPGTRLLVL.

The chain carries TRBV29-1 and TRBJ2-7; TRBD1 agrees at 7 bases. The CDR3 runs 14 residues. Germline V gene data show CDR1 as SQVTM and CDR2 as ANQGSEA. V was clipped by 4 bases and J by 1 base; unmatched bases: 7. CDR3 amino acids: CSVADGQASYEQYF. CDR3 nucleotides: TGCAGCGTTGCCGACGGACAGGCGTCCTACGAGCAGTACTTC.

This clonotype was counted at least ten times. The gene calls are TRBV6-5 and TRBJ1-6; 9 bases line up with TRBD1. The junction had 7 bases not matched to a gene; V was cut back by 6 bases and J by 7 bases. Germline V lookup: CDR1 MNHEY, CDR2 SVGAGI. The CDR3 spans 15 residues. Here the CDR3 DNA reads TGTGCCAGCAGCCTCCGGGACAGGGCCAATTCACCCCTCCACTTT. It encodes CASSLRDRANSPLHF.

This clonotype was counted ten times or more. The rearrangement joins TRBV7-8 to TRBJ1-6; D remains unclear. Trimming pared 3 bases from V and 6 bases from J, leaving 12 bases between. CDR3 size: 15 residues. Germline V gene sequence: CDR1 SGHVS, CDR2 FQNEAQ. The CDR3: CASSFSTDLNSPLHF. The CDR3 coding sequence is TGTGCCAGCAGCTTCAGCACAGATCTTAATTCACCCCTCCACTTT.

The chain is built from TRBV7-6 and TRBJ2-2; TRBD2 agrees at 9 bases. CDR3 length equals 17 residues. V dropped 5 bases and J dropped 6; count of bases not matched to a gene: 13. Germline loops: CDR1 SGHVS, CDR2 FNYEAQ. CDR3 DNA sequence: TGTGCCAGCAGCCAGGGACTAGCTCCCACTCGGGCCGGGGAGCTGTTTTTT. It translates to CASSQGLAPTRAGELFF.

There are many counts of this clonotype. The V call is TRBV5-5, the J call TRBJ1-5; D gene ambiguous. The CDR3 runs 13 residues. The V and J ends lost 2 bases and 5 bases respectively, with 8 bases between them. Germline V gene sequence: CDR1 SGHKS, CDR2 YYEKEE (reference sequence). CDR3 DNA: TGTGCCAGCAGCTTTGAACGGGATCAGCCCCAGCATTTT. It specifies CASSFERDQPQHF.

A word on this clonotype: One end of the junction varies from germline; a read error may be responsible. The chain is built from TRBV19 and TRBJ1-1; D remains ambiguous. Germline assignment: CDR1 LNHDA and CDR2 SQIVND (reference sequence). This CDR3 has 12 amino acids. CDR3 coding DNA: TGTGCCAGTAGTTGGTGGAACACTGAAGCTCTCTTT. This sequence encodes CASSWWNTEALF.

The CDR3 DNA reads TGTGCCAGCAGTGATTTAGTATCCTACGAGCAGTACTTC. Translated: CASSDLVSYEQYF. This chain joins TRBV2 and TRBJ2-7; D gene unclear. This CDR3 is 13 amino acids long. Germline V gene data show CDR1 as SNHLY and CDR2 as FYNNEI. V lost 3 bases and J lost 1, with 7 bases in between.

In this sample, this clonotype turned up many times. The rearrangement links TRBV15 to TRBJ1-5; D call uncertain. CDR1 is LNHNV, CDR2 YYDKDF, per germline (reference sequence). V lost 6 bases to trimming and J lost 2 bases, with 8 bases between them. The CDR3 runs 13 residues. The CDR3 loop reads CATRRRGNQPQHF. CDR3 bases: TGTGCCACCAGACGCAGAGGCAATCAGCCCCAGCATTTT.

This clonotype was found many times. This chain connects TRBV5-1 to TRBJ2-5; 10 bases match TRBD2. The CDR3 consists of 17 residues. V lost 5 bases, J lost 4 bases, and 14 bases stayed unmatched. CDR1 and CDR2 from the germline V gene are SGHRS and YFSETQ. CDR3 DNA: TGCGCCAGCAGATCCTATTTGGGAGCGGGAGGGCCAGAGACCCAGTACTTC. Translating gives CASRSYLGAGGPETQYF.

The rearrangement uses TRBV10-3 and TRBJ2-7; D unclear. V lost 4 bases and J lost 7, with 14 bases in between. The CDR3 covers 13 residues. CDR1 and CDR2 from the germline V gene are ENHRY and SYGVKD. CDR3 loop: CAISGLPRAEQYF. The CDR3, as DNA: TGTGCCATCAGTGGCCTTCCCCGGGCTGAGCAGTACTTC.